The clone carrying this TCR beta chain was detected only once. This sample is part of a study of blood T cell repertoires in COVID-19. V gave up 0 bases and J gave up 7 bases, with 9 bases separating them. Germline V gene sequence: CDR1 LGHNA, CDR2 YSLEER. This CDR3 has 13 amino acids. The cohort comprised adults aged roughly 18 to 95 years residing in approximately 25 US areas. Measured with immunoSEQ multiplex PCR; TCRdb has only the in-frame clones, and not every one. The data show about 190,000 clones, about 83% seen once. The origin of this receptor is a woman aged 25 to 39 who had been exposed to COVID-19. Sequencing used PBMCs or T cells enriched from blood (not recorded which). The rearrangement uses TRBV4-3 and TRBJ1-1; possible D gene TRBD1, 5 bases. CDR3 loop: CASSQDLGGEAFF. The CDR3 DNA reads as TGCGCCAGCAGCCAAGATCTGGGGGGTGAAGCTTTCTTT.